The present T cell receptor (beta chain) was sequenced within a study of post-analysis software for immune sequencing data. Regarding this clonotype: The target antigen is unknown.

Overall study results and limits: Analysis by F measure revealed that same-batch samples clustered strongly together. Comparison of patients with controls showed roughly five TRBV segments more frequent in patients, TRBV5-6, TRBV5-1 and TRBV20-1 among them. Normalized Chao1 diversity was significantly lower in multiple sclerosis patients than in controls.

The J segment lost 5 bases and the V segment lost 5 bases, leaving 8 bases of the junction unmatched. Germline lookup yields CDR1 SGHTA and CDR2 FQGNSA. This CDR3 comprises 15 residues. Carried by the TCR beta cDNA libraries were unique molecular identifiers. TCRdb re-derived calls from the PCR reads in MiXCR, one entry per CDR3 protein. The sample holds about 820,000 distinct CDR3 sequences; around 50% are singletons and the top ten take 4.6%. The rearrangement joins TRBV7-2 to TRBJ2-5, with 10 nucleotides matching TRBD2. The specimen sequenced was blood. The clonotype originates from a girl between 10 and 17 years old with multiple sclerosis. The CDR3 region has the DNA TGTGCCAGCAGCCCAGACCTAGCGGGGGCTGAGACCCAGTACTTC. Protein product: CASSPDLAGAETQYF. Variable domain in full (rest from reference TRBV7-2 and TRBJ2-5): GAGVSQSPSNKVTEKGKDVELRCDPISGHTALYWYRQSLGQGLEFLIYFQGNSAPDKSGLPSDRFSAERTGGSVSTLTIQRTQQEDSAVYLCASSPDLAGAETQYFGPGTRLLVL.